This T cell receptor (beta chain) was profiled in a study of T-cell reconstitution after alpha-beta-depleted transplantation in children. General observations from the study: The main origin of T-cell counts and diversity one year after transplant was newly produced T cells. Surviving recipient cells, namely T cells and thymic progenitors, were the source of high day-60 TCRbeta diversity in some patients. It was reported that alpha-beta T cells came from several hundred expanded graft clones (about two months after transplant).

During its preparation, the TCRbeta library received unique molecular identifiers. MiXCR was run by TCRdb on the PCR reads, yielding one entry per CDR3 protein. The sample records 550,000 to 800,000 distinct CDR3 sequences, under 15% being singletons. The table lists this clonotype with many counts. Its cognate antigen is unknown. The CDR3 sequence is 13 residues long. This chain connects TRBV21-1 to TRBJ1-1; TRBD1, as called in the table, went unchecked against the DNA. TRBV21-1 is assigned pseudogene status. Material: PBMCs, obtained before TCRalphabeta/CD19-depleted stem cell transplant. The receptor was derived from a girl aged 2 to 9 with congenital amegakaryocytic thrombocytopenia, due to receive a stem cell transplant. CDR3 sequence reads: CASSFTTGTEAFF. The CDR3 coding sequence is TGTGCCAGCAGCTTTACGACAGGGACTGAAGCTTTCTTT.